At least ten counts were recorded for the clone carrying this TCR beta chain. The antigen is unknown. Described time point: newly diagnosed GD, antithyroid drugs for less than 3 months. RNA isolated from PBMCs was used to make the TCR library. This sample stems from a study of regulatory T cells in long-lasting Graves disease. As for the study in general: Antithyroid drug exposure in newly diagnosed Graves' patients had lasted under 3 months.

Building of the TCR beta libraries involved iRepertoire HTBI primers and Arm-PCR of CDR3 regions. TCRdb reprocessed the multiplex PCR reads with MiXCR, giving one entry per CDR3 protein. The sample includes hundreds of thousands of distinct CDR3 sequences, about 12% of them seen just once. Germline V gives CDR1 MNHEY, CDR2 SMNVEV (reference sequence). The J segment lost 4 bases and the V segment lost 0 bases, leaving 6 bases of the junction unmatched. The length of the CDR3 is 17 residues. Overall study results and limits: Preferential use of TRBV28, TRBJ1-2 and TRBJ2-5 was seen in persistent disease.

The same specimen was also included in a second study, on T cells in Graves' hyperthyroidism and ophthalmopathy. As reported in that work: Uncontrolled infections, other autoimmune diseases, pregnancy or lactation led to exclusion of patients.

The sequence derives from a woman in her 30s with Graves disease. Sequenced material: peripheral blood mononuclear cells (PBMCs), taken at new diagnosis, from a patient treated with antithyroid drugs. The chain has TRBV27 and TRBJ2-1, with 10 bases that match TRBD1. In DNA, the CDR3 is TGTGCCAGCAGTTTATCGGGGACAGGGGCCGGGTACAATGAGCAGTTCTTC. This sequence encodes CASSLSGTGAGYNEQFF.